This T cell receptor (beta chain) was sequenced in a study of cytomegalovirus exposure and HLA in healthy donors (dated by TCRdb to about 2017). A note on the overall study: An earlier analysis of some 600 of the donors reported approximately 260 Gb of sequence data and 95 million to 120 million unique TCR beta sequences obtained from about 179 million T cells. The study profiled the T cell repertoires of 500 to 800 subjects by immunosequencing and related them to cytomegalovirus serostatus. Every repertoire in the discovery cohort had been generated on one and the same sequencing platform. Roughly five DR-DQ haplotypes were treated as single units for association and clustering because of strong linkage in the cohort. Typing coverage varied by locus: about 620-630 donors for A, B, C, DRB1 and DQB1; 500 to 550 for DQA1; about 570 for DPA1; roughly 450 for DPB1. Genome-wide SNP genotypes for about 65% of the 666 donors were used in a later genetic analysis, which treated that subset as a discovery cohort. Rather than using new phenotypic data, the later analysis identified candidate immune exposures from TCR beta sequences and from how often those sequences occurred across donors. Donor age, sex, ethnicity and CMV serostatus were compiled together with the repertoire data. In addition to the first cohort of 666 subjects, a separate validation cohort of approximately 120 different subjects was used. The genetic ancestry cluster associated with self-reported Caucasian donors included 81% of the roughly 400 genotyped donors. In an earlier analysis of several hundred of the donors, high-throughput TCR beta sequencing was used to judge whether each TCR beta V gene segment behaved as functional or pseudogenic. HLA typing included class I and class II loci at four-digit resolution. Among around 400 genotyped donors of the cohort, an average of roughly 230,000 unique TCR beta nucleotide sequences was sequenced per donor, of which about 18% were non-productive. The study aimed to test whether signatures of past pathogen exposure could be identified by cataloging public T cell receptors. A later analysis re-analyzed previously published TCR beta repertoires from 660 or so donors and added high-resolution HLA genotyping to study TCR occurrence patterns. High-throughput TCR immunosequencing, statistical association of individual TCRs with disease status, and machine learning were combined to predict cytomegalovirus infection status. An early release that covered more than 550 HLA-typed donors contained 250 to 350 gigabases of sequencing data and approximately 85 million unique TCR sequences. Points the paper makes about the study in general: In a later genetic analysis, fewer N-insertions in productive TCRs were reported among donors in an Asian-associated ancestry cluster than the roughly 710-donor mean. According to a later analysis, most CMV-associated TCR beta chains appeared to be HLA-restricted, and the HLA associations seemed to be driven largely by CMV exposure. A further reported finding was that TCR beta sequences accurately predicted the HLA-A and HLA-B alleles for most subjects in the first cohort. Because HLA typing was missing for some donors at each locus, association tests included only the typed subset. The 87-base-pair reads could not distinguish some IMGT-functional V segments, including TRBV6-2 and TRBV6-3, so those segments were excluded. Seventeen rarely observed V segments, including chromosome 9 orphons, were excluded from the earlier analysis of about 600 of the donors because counts were too low. This cohort had only TCR beta chains sequenced, and the lack of alpha or paired-chain data limited which features could be detected. A later analysis found that TCR association rates varied across HLA loci, with DRB1 alleles showing the most associated TCRs and HLA-C alleles the fewest. At a false discovery rate of 0.05, a later analysis linked 15,000 to 20,000 TCR beta sequences to specific HLA alleles. Broadly in line with IMGT annotations, most TCR beta V segments showed up in productive rearrangements about 90% or about 30% of the time in an earlier analysis of a few hundred of the donors. The study listed over 150 TCR beta chains as associated with cytomegalovirus. In both the original and validation cohorts, the classifier was reported to diagnose cytomegalovirus status with high specificity and sensitivity. Most TCR sequences were observed very rarely across donors, whereas some public TCRs were present in many individuals. A cluster of highly shared sequence variants was judged likely to be a technical artifact of the sequencing pipeline. Assigning TCR associations to individual alleles was difficult when HLA alleles, especially DR and DQ, strongly co-occurred. A few of the identified cytomegalovirus-associated TCR beta chains were confirmed in vitro to be specific for cytomegalovirus antigens. A later analysis reported that several top co-occurrence clusters appeared linked to parvovirus B19, influenza, CMV and Epstein-Barr virus. An association between a missense DCLRE1C variant and V-gene and J-gene trimming of TCR beta chains was found in a later genetic analysis and replicated in an independent cohort. CMV serostatus was the only immune exposure information available for the cohort. Sequencing depth was assumed to be roughly uniform across donors in the presence/absence analyses, though that assumption may not hold. The authors suggested that the approach could potentially be generalized to other disease states and immunological phenotypes. In a later analysis, HLA-associated TCR beta chains were found to be more clonally expanded and to have lower generation probabilities than equally common non-associated chains. Correlated functional status among segregating V segments might be attributable to linkage disequilibrium, but an unknown experimental factor could not be ruled out.

As concerns this clone: This receptor's antigen is unknown. Base qualities are not at hand, and no much larger clone is one base apart.

In total, more than 500 healthy bone marrow donors made up the cohort. At the time of sampling, every cohort member was nominally healthy, though immune exposures that went unrecorded were likely present. The donor tested CMV seronegative, placing the donor among the 350 to 400 seronegative members of the cohort. Each donor provided a peripheral blood sample, and peripheral blood mononuclear cells were used for TCR beta sequencing. The Qiagen DNeasy Blood Extraction Kit was used to extract genomic DNA from the blood cell samples. Preparation of the library involved the immunoSEQ multiplex PCR assay. For the multiplex PCR, a mixture combining 60 forward primers for TCR Vbeta segments and 13 reverse primers for TCR Jbeta segments was used. Amplification of the CDR3 region of rearranged TCR beta genes was performed with a multiplex PCR assay on genomic DNA. The Illumina HiSeq System was used to sequence the amplified TCR beta libraries as 87-base-pair reads. The original methods were these. In a later analysis, tens of millions of unique TCR beta chains were counted across the roughly 670 repertoires, and roughly 9.9 million of these chains were shared by at least two donors. A nearest-neighbor algorithm error-corrected the raw reads and collapsed the reads into unique sequences, merging closely related sequences to remove PCR and sequencing errors. CDR3 sequences were aligned to IMGT reference sequences to assign V, D and J gene segments. For a sequence to be retained, a match of at least six nucleotides was required to both a V gene segment and a J gene segment. A rearrangement was called productive if the CDR3 had no stop codons and remained in frame with V and J, and every other rearrangement was called non-productive. Following IMGT convention, CDR3 was defined as the stretch from the second conserved V-encoded cysteine to the conserved J-encoded phenylalanine. The earlier analysis of about 610 of the donors excluded any sequence lacking an unambiguous match to a single V gene segment. An earlier analysis of 550 to 650 of the donors classified V segments as functional when productive rearrangements were above 56.7% and as segregating when the standard deviation between donors was above 5%. To diagnose cytomegalovirus status from the catalog of TCR beta chain sequences, a statistical classification framework was built. In a later analysis, V and J genes were assigned by comparing TCR nucleotide sequences against IMGT/GENE-DB human TR gene sequences. Using the TCRdist pipeline, a later analysis assigned CDR3 sequences along with most-parsimonious VDJ recombination scenarios. In a later analysis, each TCR beta chain was defined by its CDR3 amino acid sequence together with its V-gene family, and reads lacking a unique V-gene family were excluded. To address suspected cross-contamination and a sequencing artifact, a later analysis removed roughly 640 highly shared, low-generation-probability nucleotide sequences. For each public chain, a later analysis derived a clonal expansion index from normalized ranks of inferred template counts within each repertoire. A later analysis computed generation probabilities with a VDJ recombination model fitted to out-of-frame rearrangements, and checked the results against IGoR. In a later analysis, TCR-TCR, TCR-HLA and TCR-CMV co-occurrence was scored with hypergeometric tests, and a repertoire-size bias correction was applied to TCR pairs. In a later analysis, false discovery rates were estimated by permuting HLA or CMV assignments 20 times. A later analysis grouped co-occurring TCRs with DBSCAN, adding TCRdist sequence similarity when clustering within HLA-allele-positive subsets. For co-occurrence clustering, repertoires with fewer than 30,000 or more than 120,000 public chains were excluded, along with roughly 5 repertoires with anomalous nucleotide sharing. The clones in this table, taken by TCRdb from immuneACCESS, are in-frame only. Not every clone is retained; where verified, under half of the shortfall comes from an unresolved V gene, and the cause of the rest is unknown. V, J and clone size derive from that table, while D and trimming were established from the DNA sequence. This sample holds about 140,000 clones; just under 85% were observed only once. Around 1.9% of the sample is in the top ten clones.

Relative to germline, V is 5 bases shorter and J is 0 bases shorter, with 8 bases between their ends. The CDR1 and CDR2 encoded by the germline V gene are SNHLY and FYNNEI. The CDR3, from cysteine to phenylalanine, totals 13 residues. Only CDR3 DNA remains: 39 bases, in frame from the first base. This chain joins TRBV2 to TRBJ2-7, with TRBD1 perhaps the D gene, on 6 matching bases. The specimen sequenced was PBMCs. This clonotype was obtained from a woman aged 40 to 55 in good health and CMV-seronegative. Here is the DNA: TGTGCCAGCAGTACAGGGTTCTCCTACGAGCAGTACTTC. This gives the protein CASSTGFSYEQYF.